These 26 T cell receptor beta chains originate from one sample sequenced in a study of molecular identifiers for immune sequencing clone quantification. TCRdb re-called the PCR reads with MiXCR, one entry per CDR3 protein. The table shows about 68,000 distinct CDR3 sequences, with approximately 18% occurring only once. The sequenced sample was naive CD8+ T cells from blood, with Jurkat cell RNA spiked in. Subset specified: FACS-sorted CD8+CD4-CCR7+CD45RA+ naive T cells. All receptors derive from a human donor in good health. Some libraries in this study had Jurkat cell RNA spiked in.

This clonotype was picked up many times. DNA of the CDR3: TGTGCCAGCAGTCAAGTCTCGACTAACTATGGCTACACCTTC. This codes for CASSQVSTNYGYTF. The chain couples TRBV7-9 to TRBJ1-2; D unresolved. The CDR3 has 14 residues. V gave up 6 bases and J gave up 0 bases, with 11 bases separating them. Germline CDR1 is SEHNR and CDR2 is FQNEAQ (reference sequence).

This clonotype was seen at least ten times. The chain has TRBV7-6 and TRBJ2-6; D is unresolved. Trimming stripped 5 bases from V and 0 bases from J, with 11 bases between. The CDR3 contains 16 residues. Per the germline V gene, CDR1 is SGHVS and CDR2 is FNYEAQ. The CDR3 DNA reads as TGTGCCAGCAGCCAGATGGCGTACTCTGGGGCCAACGTCCTGACTTTC. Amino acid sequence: CASSQMAYSGANVLTF.

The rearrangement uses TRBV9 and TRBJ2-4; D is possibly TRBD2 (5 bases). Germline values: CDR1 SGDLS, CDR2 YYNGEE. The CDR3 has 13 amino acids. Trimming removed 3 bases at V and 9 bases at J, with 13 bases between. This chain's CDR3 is CASSAPGETIQYF. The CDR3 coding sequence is TGTGCCAGCAGCGCCCCCGGGGAAACCATTCAGTACTTC.

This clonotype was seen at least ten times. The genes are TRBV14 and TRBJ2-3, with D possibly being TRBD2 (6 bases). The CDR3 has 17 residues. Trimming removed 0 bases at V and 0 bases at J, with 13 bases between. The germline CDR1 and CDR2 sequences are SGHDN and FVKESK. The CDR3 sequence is CASSQDGFAGSTDTQYF. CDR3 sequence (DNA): TGTGCCAGCAGCCAAGATGGTTTCGCGGGAAGCACAGATACGCAGTATTTT. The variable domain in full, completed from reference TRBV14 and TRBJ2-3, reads EAGVTQFPSHSVIEKGQTVTLRCDPISGHDNLYWYRRVMGKEIKFLLHFVKESKQDESGMPNNRFLAERTGGTYSTLKVQPAELEDSGVYFCASSQDGFAGSTDTQYFGPGTRLTVL.

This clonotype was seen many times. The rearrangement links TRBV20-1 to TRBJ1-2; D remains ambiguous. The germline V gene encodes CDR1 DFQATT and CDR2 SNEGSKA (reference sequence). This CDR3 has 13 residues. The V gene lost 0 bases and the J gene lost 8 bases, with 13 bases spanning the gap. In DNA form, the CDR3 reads TGCAGTGCTAGAGATTGGGCGGAGGAAGGCTACACCTTC. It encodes CSARDWAEEGYTF.

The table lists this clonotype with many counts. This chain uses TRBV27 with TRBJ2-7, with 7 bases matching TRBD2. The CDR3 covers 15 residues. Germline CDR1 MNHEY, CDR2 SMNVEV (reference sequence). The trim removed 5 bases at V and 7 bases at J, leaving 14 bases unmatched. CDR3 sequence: CASSMTLTSVGEQYF. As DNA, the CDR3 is TGTGCCAGCAGTATGACACTAACTAGCGTAGGGGAGCAGTACTTC.

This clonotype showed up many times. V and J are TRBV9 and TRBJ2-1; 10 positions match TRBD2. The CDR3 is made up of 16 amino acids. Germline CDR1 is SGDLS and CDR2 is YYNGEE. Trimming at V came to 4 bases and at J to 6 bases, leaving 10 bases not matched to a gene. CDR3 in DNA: TGTGCCAGCAGCACACAGGGACTAGCGAACGCCAATGAGCAGTTCTTC. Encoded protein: CASSTQGLANANEQFF.

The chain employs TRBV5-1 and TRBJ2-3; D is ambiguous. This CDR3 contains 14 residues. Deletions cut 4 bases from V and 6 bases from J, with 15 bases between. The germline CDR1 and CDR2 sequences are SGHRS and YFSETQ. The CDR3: CASSPTRPADTQYF. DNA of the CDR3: TGCGCCAGCAGCCCCACACGCCCCGCGGATACGCAGTATTTT.

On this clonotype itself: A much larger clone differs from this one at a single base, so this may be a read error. The CDR3 DNA sequence: TGCGCCCGCAGCCTGAGGACTAGCGGAAACTCCTACGAGCAGTACTTC. Translation gives CARSLRTSGNSYEQYF. The chain has TRBV4-1 and TRBJ2-7; 10 bases are shared with TRBD2. Germline loops: CDR1 MGHRA, CDR2 YSYEKL. CDR3 length: 16 residues.

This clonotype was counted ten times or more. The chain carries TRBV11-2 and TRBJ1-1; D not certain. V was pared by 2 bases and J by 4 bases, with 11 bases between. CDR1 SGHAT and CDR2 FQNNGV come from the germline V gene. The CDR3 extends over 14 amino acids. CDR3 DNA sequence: TGTGCCAGCAGCTTATCTCCGGCGCGCACTGAAGCTTTCTTT. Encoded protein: CASSLSPARTEAFF.

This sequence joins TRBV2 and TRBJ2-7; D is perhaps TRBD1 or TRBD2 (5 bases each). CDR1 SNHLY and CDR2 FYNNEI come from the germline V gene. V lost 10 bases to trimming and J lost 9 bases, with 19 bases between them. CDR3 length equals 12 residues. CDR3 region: CAIRDRAVGQYF. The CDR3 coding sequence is TGTGCCATACGGGACCGAGCTGTCGGGCAGTACTTC.

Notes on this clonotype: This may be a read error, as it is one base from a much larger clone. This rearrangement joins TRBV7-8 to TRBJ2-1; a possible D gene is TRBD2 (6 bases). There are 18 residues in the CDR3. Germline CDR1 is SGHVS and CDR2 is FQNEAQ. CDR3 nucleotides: TGTGCCGGCAGACCCCTAGAATTACGCGGGAATGTCTACAATGAGCAGTTCTTC. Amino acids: CAGRPLELRGNVYNEQFF.

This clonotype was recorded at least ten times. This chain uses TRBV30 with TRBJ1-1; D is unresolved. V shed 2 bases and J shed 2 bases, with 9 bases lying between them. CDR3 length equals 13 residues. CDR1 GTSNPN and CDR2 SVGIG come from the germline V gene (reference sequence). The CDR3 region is CAWSIGLNTEAFF. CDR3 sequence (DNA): TGTGCCTGGAGTATAGGGTTAAACACTGAAGCTTTCTTT.

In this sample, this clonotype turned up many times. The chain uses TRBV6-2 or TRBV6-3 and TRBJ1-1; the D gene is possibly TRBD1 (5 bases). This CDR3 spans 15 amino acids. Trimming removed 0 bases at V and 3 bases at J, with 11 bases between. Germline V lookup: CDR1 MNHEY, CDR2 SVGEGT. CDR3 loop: CASSYSSRGYTEAFF. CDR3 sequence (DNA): TGTGCCAGCAGTTACTCGAGTCGGGGGTACACTGAAGCTTTCTTT.

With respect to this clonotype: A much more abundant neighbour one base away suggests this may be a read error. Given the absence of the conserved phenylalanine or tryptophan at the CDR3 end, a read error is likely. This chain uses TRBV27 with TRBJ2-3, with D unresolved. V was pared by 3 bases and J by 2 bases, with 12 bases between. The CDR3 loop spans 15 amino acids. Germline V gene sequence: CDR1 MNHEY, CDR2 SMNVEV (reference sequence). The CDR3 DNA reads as TGTGCCAGCAGTTTTTACGAAAATCCCACAGATACGCAGTATGTT. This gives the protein CASSFYENPTDTQYV.

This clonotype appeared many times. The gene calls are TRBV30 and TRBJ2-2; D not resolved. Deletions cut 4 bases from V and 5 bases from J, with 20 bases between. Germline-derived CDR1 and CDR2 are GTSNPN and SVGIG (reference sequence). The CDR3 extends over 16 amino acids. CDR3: CAWISSGWEGTGELFF. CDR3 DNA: TGTGCCTGGATCTCCTCTGGGTGGGAAGGTACCGGGGAGCTGTTTTTT.

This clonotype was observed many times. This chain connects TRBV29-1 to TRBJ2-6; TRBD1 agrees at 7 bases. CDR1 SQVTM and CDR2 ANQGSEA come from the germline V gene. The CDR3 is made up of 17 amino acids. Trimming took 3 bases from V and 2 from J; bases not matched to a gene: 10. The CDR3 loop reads CSVEVGEGGPGANVLTF. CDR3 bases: TGCAGCGTTGAGGTCGGGGAAGGGGGCCCTGGGGCCAACGTCCTGACTTTC.

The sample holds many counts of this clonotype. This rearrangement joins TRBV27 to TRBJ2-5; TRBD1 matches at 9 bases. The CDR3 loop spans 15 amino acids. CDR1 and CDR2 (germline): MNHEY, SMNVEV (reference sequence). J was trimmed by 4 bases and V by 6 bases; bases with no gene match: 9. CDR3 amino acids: CASRPSHRGPETQYF. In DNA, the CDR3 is TGTGCCAGCAGACCCAGCCACAGGGGGCCAGAGACCCAGTACTTC.

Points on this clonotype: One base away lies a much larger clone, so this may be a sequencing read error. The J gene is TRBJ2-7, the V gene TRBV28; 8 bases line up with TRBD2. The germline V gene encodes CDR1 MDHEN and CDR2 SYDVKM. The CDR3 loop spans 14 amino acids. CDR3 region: CASSGAGDSNERYF. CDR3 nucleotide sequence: TGTGCCAGCAGCGGAGCGGGGGACTCCAACGAGCGGTACTTC.

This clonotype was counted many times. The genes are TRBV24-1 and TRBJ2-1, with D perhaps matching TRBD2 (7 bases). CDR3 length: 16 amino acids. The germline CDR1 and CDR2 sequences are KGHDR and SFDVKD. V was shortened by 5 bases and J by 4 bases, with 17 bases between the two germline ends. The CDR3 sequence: CATSAPLGGQYNEQFF. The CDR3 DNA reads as TGTGCCACCAGTGCTCCACTGGGGGGGCAGTACAATGAGCAGTTCTTC.

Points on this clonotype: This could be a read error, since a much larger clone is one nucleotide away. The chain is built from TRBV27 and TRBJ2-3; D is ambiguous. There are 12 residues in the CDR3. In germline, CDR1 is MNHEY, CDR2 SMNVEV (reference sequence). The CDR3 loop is CASSLIADMQYF. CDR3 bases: TGTGCCAGCAGTTTAATAGCAGATATGCAGTATTTT.

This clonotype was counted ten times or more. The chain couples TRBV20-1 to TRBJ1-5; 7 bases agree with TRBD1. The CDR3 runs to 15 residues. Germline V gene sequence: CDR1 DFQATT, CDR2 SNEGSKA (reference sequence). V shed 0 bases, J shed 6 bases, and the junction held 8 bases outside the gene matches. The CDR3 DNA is TGCAGTGCTAGAGAGGGGGAGACAGGGTCTCAGCCCCAGCATTTT. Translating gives CSAREGETGSQPQHF.

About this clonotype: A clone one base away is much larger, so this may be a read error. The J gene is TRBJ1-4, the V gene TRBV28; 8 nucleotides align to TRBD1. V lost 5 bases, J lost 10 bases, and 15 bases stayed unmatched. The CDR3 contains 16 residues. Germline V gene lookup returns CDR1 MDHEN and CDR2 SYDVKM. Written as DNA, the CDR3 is TGTGCCAGCAGTCCCTACCAGGGGGCGTTCGGAGTAAAACTGTTTTTT. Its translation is CASSPYQGAFGVKLFF.

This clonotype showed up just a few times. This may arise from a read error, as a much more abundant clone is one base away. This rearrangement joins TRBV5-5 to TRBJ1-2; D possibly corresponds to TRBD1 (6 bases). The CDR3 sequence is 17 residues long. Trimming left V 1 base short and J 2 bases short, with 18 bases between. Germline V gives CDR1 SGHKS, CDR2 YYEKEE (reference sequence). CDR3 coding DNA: TGTGCCAGCAGCTTGTTTTTTCGACAGGCAGCCAACTATGGCTACACCTTC. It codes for CASSLFFRQAANYGYTF.

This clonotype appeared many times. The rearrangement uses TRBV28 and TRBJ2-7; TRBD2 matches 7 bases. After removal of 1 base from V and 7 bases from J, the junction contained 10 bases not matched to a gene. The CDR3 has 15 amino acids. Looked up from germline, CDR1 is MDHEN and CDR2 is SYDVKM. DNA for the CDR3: TGTGCCAGCAGTTTATTGTGGGAGGGCCGGAGGGAGCAGTACTTC. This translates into CASSLLWEGRREQYF. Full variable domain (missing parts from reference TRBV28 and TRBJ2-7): DVKVTQSSRYLVKRTGEKVFLECVQDMDHENMFWYRQDPGLGLRLIYFSYDVKMKEKGDIPEGYSVSREKKERFSLILESASTNQTSMYLCASSLLWEGRREQYFGPGTRLTVT.

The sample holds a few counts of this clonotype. The CDR3 DNA reads TGTGCCTGGGGTCCGGGACTAGCGGTCTCTGAGCAGTACTTC. Encoded protein: CAWGPGLAVSEQYF. This sequence joins TRBV30 and TRBJ2-7; 11 bases fit TRBD2. The V gene's germline CDR1 is GTSNPN and CDR2 SVGIG (reference sequence). Trimming cost V 5 bases and J 7 bases; bases outside gene matches: 10. There are 14 residues in the CDR3.